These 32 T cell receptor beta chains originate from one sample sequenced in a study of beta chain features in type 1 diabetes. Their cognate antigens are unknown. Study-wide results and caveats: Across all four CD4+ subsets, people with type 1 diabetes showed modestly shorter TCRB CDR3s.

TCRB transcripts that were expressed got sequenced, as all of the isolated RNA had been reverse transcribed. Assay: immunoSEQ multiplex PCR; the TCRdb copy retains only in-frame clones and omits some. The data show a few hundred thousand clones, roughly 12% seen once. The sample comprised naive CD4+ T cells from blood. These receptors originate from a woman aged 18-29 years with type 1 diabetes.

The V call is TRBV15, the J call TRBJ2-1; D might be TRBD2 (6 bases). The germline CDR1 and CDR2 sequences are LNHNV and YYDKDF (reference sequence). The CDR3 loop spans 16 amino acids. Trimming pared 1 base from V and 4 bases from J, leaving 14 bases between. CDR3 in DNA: TGTGCCACCAGCAGAGGTCGACTAGGAAGGTACAATGAGCAGTTCTTC. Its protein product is CATSRGRLGRYNEQFF.

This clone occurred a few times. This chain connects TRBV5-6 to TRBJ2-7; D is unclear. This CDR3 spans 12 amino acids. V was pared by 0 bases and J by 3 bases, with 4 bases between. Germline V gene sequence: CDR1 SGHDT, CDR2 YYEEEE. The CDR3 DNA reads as TGTGCCAGCAGCTTGGGGGGCTACGAGCAGTACGTC. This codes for CASSLGGYEQYV.

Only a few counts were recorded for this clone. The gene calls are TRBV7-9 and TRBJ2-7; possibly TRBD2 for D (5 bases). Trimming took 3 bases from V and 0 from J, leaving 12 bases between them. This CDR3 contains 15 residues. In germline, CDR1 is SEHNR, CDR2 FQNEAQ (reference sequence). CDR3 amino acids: CASSLGKRHSYEQYF. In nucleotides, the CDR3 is TGTGCCAGCAGCTTGGGTAAGCGGCACTCCTACGAGCAGTACTTC.

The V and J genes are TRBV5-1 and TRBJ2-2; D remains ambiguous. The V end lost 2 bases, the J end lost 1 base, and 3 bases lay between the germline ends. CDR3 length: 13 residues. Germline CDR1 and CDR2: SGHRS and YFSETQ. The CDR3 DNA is TGCGCCAGCAGCTTCGGGAACACCGGGGAGCTGTTTTTT. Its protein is CASSFGNTGELFF.

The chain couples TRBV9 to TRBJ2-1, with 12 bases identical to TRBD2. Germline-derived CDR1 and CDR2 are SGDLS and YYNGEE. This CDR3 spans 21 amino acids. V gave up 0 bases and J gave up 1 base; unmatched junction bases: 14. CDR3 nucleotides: TGTGCCAGCAGCGTAGTATCTTCGGGACTAGCGGGTCTGGCGTCCTACAATGAGCAGTTCTTC. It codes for CASSVVSSGLAGLASYNEQFF.

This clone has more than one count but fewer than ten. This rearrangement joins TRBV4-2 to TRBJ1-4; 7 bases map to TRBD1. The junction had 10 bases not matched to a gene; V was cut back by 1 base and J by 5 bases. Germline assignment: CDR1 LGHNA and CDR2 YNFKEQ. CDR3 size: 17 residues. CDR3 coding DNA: TGTGCCAGCAGCCAAGGGATCGCCGGAGGGGGCAATGAAAAACTGTTTTTT. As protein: CASSQGIAGGGNEKLFF.

The CDR3 region has the DNA TGCGCCAGCAGCTCGGACACCGCAGGGGCTTTCTTT. This encodes CASSSDTAGAFF. The chain employs TRBV5-1 and TRBJ1-1; tentative D call: TRBD1 (5 bases). Between the trimmed V and J ends, which lost 3 bases and 11 bases, there was a span of 14 bases. Germline loops: CDR1 SGHRS, CDR2 YFSETQ. The CDR3 contains 12 residues.

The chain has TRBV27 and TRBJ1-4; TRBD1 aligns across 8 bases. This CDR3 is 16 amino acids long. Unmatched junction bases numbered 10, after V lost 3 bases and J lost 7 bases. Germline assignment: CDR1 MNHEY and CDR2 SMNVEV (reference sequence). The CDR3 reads CASSFSLTGESEKLFF. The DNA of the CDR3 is TGTGCCAGCAGTTTCTCCTTGACAGGGGAGTCTGAAAAACTGTTTTTT.

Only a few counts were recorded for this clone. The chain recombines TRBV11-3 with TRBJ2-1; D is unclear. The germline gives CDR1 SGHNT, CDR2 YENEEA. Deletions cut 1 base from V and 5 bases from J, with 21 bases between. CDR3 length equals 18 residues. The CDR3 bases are TGTGCCAGCAGCTTAGCTGGCATGTTCGAGGCTGCGGACAATGAGCAGTTCTTC. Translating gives CASSLAGMFEAADNEQFF.

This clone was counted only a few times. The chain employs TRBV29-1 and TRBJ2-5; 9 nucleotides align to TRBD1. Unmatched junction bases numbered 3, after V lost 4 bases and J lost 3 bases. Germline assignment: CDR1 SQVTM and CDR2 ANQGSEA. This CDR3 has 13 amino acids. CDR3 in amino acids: CSVVGTGKETQYF. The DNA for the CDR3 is TGCAGCGTTGTAGGGACAGGGAAAGAGACCCAGTACTTC.

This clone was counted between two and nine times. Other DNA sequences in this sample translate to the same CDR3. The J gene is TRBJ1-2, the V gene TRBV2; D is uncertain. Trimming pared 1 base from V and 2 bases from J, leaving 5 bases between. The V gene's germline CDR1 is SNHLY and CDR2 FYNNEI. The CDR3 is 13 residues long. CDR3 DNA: TGTGCCAGCAGTGAAGGGCAGAACTATGGCTACACCTTC. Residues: CASSEGQNYGYTF.

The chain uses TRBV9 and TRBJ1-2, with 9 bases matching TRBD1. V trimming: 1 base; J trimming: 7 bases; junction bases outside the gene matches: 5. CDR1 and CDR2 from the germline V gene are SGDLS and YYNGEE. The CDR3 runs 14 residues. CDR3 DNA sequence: TGTGCCAGCAGCGTAACAGGGGGCGCAGGTGGCTACACCTTC. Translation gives CASSVTGGAGGYTF.

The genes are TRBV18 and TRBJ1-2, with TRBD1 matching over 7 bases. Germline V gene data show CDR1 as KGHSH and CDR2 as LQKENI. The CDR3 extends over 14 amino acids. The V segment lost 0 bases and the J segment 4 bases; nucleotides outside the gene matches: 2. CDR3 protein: CASSPPQGSYGYTF. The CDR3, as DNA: TGTGCCAGCTCACCACCACAGGGGAGCTATGGCTACACCTTC.

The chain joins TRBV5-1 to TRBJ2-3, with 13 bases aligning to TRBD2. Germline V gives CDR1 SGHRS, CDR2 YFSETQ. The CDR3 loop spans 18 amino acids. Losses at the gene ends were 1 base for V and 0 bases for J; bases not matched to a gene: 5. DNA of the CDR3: TGCGCCAGCAGCTTGCCGGGACTAGCGGGACTTAGCACAGATACGCAGTATTTT. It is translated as CASSLPGLAGLSTDTQYF.

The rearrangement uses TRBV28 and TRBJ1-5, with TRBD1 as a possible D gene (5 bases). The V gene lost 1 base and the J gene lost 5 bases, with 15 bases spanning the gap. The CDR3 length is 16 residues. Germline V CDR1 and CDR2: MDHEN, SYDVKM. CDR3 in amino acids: CASSLSYRSGDQPQHF. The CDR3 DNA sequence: TGTGCCAGCAGTTTATCGTACAGGTCAGGAGATCAGCCCCAGCATTTT.

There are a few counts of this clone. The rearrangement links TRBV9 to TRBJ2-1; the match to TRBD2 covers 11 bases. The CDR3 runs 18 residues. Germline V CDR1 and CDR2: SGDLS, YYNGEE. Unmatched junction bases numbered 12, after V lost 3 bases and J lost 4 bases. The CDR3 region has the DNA TGTGCCAGCAGCGCCCGAGGGACTAGCGGAGGACGATACAATGAGCAGTTCTTC. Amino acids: CASSARGTSGGRYNEQFF.

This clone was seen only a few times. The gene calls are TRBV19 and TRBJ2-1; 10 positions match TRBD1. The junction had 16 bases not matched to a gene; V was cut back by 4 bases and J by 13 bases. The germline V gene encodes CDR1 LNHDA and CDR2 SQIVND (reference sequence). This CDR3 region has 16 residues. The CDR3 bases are TGTGCCAGTAGTACCCGACAGGGGGCCCGGGAGGTAGACCAGTTCTTC. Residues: CASSTRQGAREVDQFF.

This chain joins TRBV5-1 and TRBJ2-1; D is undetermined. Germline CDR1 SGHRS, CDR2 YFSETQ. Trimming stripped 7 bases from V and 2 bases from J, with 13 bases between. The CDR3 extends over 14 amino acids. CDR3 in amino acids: CASAEVPTYNEQFF. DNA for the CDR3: TGCGCCAGCGCCGAGGTCCCGACCTACAATGAGCAGTTCTTC.

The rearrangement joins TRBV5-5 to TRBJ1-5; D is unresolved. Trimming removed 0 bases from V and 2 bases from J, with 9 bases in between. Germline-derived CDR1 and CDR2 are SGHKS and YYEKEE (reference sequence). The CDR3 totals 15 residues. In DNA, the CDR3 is TGTGCCAGCAGCTTGGCTGTTTTTGGCAATCAGCCCCAGCATTTT. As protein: CASSLAVFGNQPQHF.

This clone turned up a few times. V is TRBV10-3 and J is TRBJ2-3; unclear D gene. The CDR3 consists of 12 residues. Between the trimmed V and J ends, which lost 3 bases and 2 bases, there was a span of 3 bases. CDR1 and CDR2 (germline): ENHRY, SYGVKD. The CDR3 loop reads CAISDNTDTQYF. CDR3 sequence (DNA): TGTGCCATCAGTGACAACACAGATACGCAGTATTTT.

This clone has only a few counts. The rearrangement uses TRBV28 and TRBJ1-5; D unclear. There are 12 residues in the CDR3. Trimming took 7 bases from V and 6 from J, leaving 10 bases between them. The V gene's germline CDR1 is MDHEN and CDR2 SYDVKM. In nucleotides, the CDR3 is TGTGCCAGCACCGAGGGTGTTCAGCCCCAGCATTTT. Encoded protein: CASTEGVQPQHF.

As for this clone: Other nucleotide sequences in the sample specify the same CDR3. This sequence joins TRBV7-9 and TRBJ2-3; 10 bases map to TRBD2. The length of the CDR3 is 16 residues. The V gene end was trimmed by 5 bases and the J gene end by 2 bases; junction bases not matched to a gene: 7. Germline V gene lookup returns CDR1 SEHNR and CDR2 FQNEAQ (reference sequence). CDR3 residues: CASSRTSGTSTDTQYF. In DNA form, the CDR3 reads TGTGCCAGCAGCCGAACTAGCGGGACCTCCACAGATACGCAGTATTTT.

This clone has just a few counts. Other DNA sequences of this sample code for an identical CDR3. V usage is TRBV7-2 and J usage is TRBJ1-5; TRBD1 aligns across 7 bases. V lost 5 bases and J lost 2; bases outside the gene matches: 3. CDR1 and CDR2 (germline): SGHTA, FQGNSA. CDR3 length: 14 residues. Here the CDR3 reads CASSPGQGNQPQHF. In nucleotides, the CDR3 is TGTGCCAGCAGCCCCGGACAGGGCAATCAGCCCCAGCATTTT.

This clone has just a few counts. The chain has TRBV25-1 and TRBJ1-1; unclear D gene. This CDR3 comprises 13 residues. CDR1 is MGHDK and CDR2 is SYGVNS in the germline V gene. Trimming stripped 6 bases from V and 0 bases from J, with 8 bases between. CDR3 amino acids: CASREVMNTEAFF. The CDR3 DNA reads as TGTGCCAGCAGGGAGGTAATGAACACTGAAGCTTTCTTT.

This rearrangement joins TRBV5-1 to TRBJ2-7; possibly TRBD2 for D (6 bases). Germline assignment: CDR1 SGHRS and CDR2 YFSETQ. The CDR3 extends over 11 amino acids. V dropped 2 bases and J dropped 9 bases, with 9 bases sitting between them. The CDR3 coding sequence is TGCGCCAGCAGCTTAGGAGCGGGGCAGTACTTC. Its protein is CASSLGAGQYF.

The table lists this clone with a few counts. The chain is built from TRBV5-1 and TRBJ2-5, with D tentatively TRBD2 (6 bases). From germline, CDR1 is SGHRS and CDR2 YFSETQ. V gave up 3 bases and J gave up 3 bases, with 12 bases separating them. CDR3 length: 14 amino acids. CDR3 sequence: CASSSSGGKETQYF. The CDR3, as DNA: TGCGCCAGCAGCTCGAGCGGAGGGAAAGAGACCCAGTACTTC.

The CDR3, as DNA: TGTGCCTGGAGTGTACAATCTAGCGGGTTAGCGAAGCAGTACTTC. Encoded protein: CAWSVQSSGLAKQYF. The rearrangement links TRBV30 to TRBJ2-7, with 8 bases fitting TRBD2. J lost 8 bases, V lost 0 bases, and 12 bases had no gene match. This CDR3 contains 15 residues. The germline V gene has CDR1 GTSNPN and CDR2 SVGIG (reference sequence).

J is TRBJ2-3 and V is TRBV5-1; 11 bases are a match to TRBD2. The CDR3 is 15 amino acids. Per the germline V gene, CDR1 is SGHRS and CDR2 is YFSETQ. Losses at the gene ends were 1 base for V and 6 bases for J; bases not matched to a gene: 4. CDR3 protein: CASSLTSGSVDTQYF. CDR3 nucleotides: TGCGCCAGCAGCTTGACTAGCGGGAGCGTGGATACGCAGTATTTT.

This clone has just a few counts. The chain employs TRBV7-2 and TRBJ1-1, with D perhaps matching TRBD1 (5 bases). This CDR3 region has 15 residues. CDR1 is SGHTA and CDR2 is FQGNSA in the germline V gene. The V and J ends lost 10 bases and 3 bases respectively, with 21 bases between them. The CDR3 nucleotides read TGTGCCACCCGCCCAGGAGGGGTGGGTGACACTGAAGCTTTCTTT. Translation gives CATRPGGVGDTEAFF.

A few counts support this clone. CDR3 loop: CASSPAREETQYF. CDR3 in DNA: TGTGCCAGCTCACCAGCGAGGGAAGAGACCCAGTACTTC. The V and J genes are TRBV18 and TRBJ2-5; perhaps TRBD2 as D (5 bases). Germline assignment: CDR1 KGHSH and CDR2 LQKENI. V lost 2 bases and J lost 3, with 7 bases in between. This CDR3 comprises 13 residues.

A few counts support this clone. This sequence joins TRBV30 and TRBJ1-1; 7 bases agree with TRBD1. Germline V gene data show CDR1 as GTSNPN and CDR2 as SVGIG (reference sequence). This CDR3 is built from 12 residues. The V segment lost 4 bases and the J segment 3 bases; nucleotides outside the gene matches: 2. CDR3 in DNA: TGTGCCTGGACCAGGGGGGACACTGAAGCTTTCTTT. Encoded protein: CAWTRGDTEAFF.

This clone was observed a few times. The CDR3 nucleotides read TGTGCCAGCAGTGCCGCGGGTTCTGGAAACACCATATATTTT. Translating gives CASSAAGSGNTIYF. The chain combines TRBV25-1 with TRBJ1-3; D gene unclear. CDR1 MGHDK and CDR2 SYGVNS come from the germline V gene. This CDR3 has 14 amino acids. Deletions cut 4 bases from V and 1 base from J, with 8 bases between.